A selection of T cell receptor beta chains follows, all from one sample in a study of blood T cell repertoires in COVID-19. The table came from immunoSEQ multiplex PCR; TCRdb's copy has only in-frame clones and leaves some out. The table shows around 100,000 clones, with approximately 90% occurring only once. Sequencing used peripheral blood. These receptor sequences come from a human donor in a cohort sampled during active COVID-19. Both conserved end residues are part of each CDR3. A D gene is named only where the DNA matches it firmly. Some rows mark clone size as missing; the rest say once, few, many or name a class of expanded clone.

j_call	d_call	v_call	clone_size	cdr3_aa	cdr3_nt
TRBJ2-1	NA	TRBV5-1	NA	CASSLGASDYYNEQFF	TGCGCCAGCAGCTTGGGGGCTAGTGACTACTACAATGAGCAGTTCTTC
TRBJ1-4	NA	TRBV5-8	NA	CASSLGEGLTLFF	TGTGCCAGCAGCTTGGGAGAGGGTCTGACTCTGTTTTTT
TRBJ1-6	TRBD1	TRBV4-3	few	CASSPTGERSYNSPLHF	TGCGCCAGCAGCCCAACAGGGGAACGCTCCTATAATTCACCCCTCCACTTT
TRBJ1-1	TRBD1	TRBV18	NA	CASSGTGGADTEAFF	TGTGCCAGCTCCGGGACAGGGGGCGCGGACACTGAAGCTTTCTTT
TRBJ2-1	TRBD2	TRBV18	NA	CASSPAGLAEYNEQFF	TGTGCCAGCTCACCGGCAGGGCTAGCGGAATACAATGAGCAGTTCTTC
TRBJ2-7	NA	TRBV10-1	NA	CASSESLVYEQYF	TGCGCCAGCAGTGAGTCTCTCGTCTACGAGCAGTACTTC
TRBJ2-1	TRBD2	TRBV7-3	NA	CASSFSGTSTYNEQFF	TGTGCCAGCAGCTTCTCCGGGACTAGCACCTACAATGAGCAGTTCTTC
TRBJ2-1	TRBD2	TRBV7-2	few	CASSLEGTSGRYYNEQFF	TGTGCCAGCAGCTTAGAAGGGACTAGCGGGAGGTACTACAATGAGCAGTTCTTC
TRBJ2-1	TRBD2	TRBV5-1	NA	CATSAGGPYNEQFF	TGCGCCACCTCAGCGGGGGGGCCCTACAATGAGCAGTTCTTC
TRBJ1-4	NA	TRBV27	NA	CASSSQGTEYEKLFF	TGTGCCAGCAGTTCGCAGGGGACGGAGTATGAAAAACTGTTTTTT
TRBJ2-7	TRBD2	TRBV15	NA	CATSLTSGSHEQYF	TGTGCCACCAGCCTGACTAGCGGGAGTCACGAGCAGTACTTC
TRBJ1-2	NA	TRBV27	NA	CASSFIGGEKYGYTF	TGTGCCAGCAGTTTTATAGGAGGGGAGAAGTATGGCTACACCTTC
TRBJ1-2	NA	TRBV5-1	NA	CASSPAGGRRVSYTF	TGCGCCAGCAGCCCGGCCGGGGGGCGGCGAGTTAGCTACACCTTC
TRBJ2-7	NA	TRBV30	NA	CAWSVDGLFYEQYF	TGTGCCTGGAGTGTGGACGGACTATTCTACGAGCAGTACTTC
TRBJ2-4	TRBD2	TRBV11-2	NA	CASSPSSRTSGGAGYIQYF	TGTGCCAGCAGCCCCTCATCCCGGACTAGCGGGGGGGCGGGATACATTCAGTACTTC
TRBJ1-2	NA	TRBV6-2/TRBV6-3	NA	CASSPSGISRYGYTF	TGTGCCAGCAGTCCATCAGGGATTTCACGGTATGGCTACACCTTC
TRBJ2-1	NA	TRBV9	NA	CASSVVFGSEQFF	TGTGCCAGCAGCGTAGTCTTCGGTAGTGAGCAGTTCTTC
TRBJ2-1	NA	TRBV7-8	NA	CASSVGLGLVNEQFF	TGTGCCAGCAGCGTAGGCCTTGGTCTAGTCAATGAGCAGTTCTTC
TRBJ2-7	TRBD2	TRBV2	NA	CASRGIAGAYYEQYF	TGTGCCAGCAGGGGGATAGCGGGGGCCTACTACGAGCAGTACTTC
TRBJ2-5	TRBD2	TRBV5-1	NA	CASSLLAGGQETQYF	TGCGCCAGCAGCTTACTAGCGGGGGGGCAAGAGACCCAGTACTTC
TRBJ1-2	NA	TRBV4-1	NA	CASSWTPSGNYGYTF	TGCGCCAGCAGTTGGACACCTTCTGGGAACTATGGCTACACCTTC
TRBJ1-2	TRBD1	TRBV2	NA	CASSGTGGPNYGYTF	TGTGCCAGCAGTGGTACAGGGGGCCCCAACTATGGCTACACCTTC
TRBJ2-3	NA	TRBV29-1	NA	CSVDWRKDTQYF	TGCAGCGTTGACTGGAGGAAGGATACGCAGTATTTT
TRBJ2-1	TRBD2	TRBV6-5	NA	CASSPTSGRYNEQFF	TGTGCCAGCAGTCCTACTAGCGGGAGGTACAATGAGCAGTTCTTC
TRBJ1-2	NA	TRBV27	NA	CASSLSPDYGYTF	TGTGCCAGCAGTTTATCGCCAGACTATGGCTACACCTTC
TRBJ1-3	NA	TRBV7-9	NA	CASSLPSSGNTIYF	TGTGCCAGCAGCTTACCCAGCTCTGGAAACACCATATATTTT
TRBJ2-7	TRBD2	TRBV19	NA	CASRTGLADSYEQYF	TGTGCCAGTAGAACCGGACTAGCGGACTCCTACGAGCAGTACTTC
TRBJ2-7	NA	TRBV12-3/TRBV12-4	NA	CASTSRVREQYF	TGTGCCAGCACCTCGAGAGTGAGAGAGCAGTACTTC
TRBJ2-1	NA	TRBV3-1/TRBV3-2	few	CASSQDGRDNRNEQFF	TGTGCCAGCAGCCAAGACGGACGGGACAACCGGAATGAGCAGTTCTTC
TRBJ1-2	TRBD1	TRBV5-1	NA	CASSSGTGPGYTF	TGCGCCAGCAGCTCCGGGACAGGGCCTGGCTACACCTTC
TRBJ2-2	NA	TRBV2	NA	CASNPLRTGELFF	TGTGCCAGCAACCCTCTGAGGACCGGGGAGCTGTTTTTT
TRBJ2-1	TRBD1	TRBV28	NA	CASRTLGTGYNEQFF	TGTGCCAGCAGGACCCTCGGGACAGGTTACAATGAGCAGTTCTTC
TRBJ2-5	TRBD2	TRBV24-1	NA	CATKAGGIGETQYF	TGTGCCACCAAAGCGGGAGGTATCGGGGAGACCCAGTACTTC
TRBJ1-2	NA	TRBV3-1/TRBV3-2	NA	CASSPGGSRGYTF	TGTGCCAGCAGCCCCGGAGGGTCCCGGGGCTACACCTTC
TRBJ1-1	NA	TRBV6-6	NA	CASSYSHRENTEAFF	TGTGCCAGCAGTTACTCTCACAGGGAGAACACTGAAGCTTTCTTT
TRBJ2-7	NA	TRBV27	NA	CASSSTPYEQYF	TGTGCCAGCAGCTCAACTCCCTACGAGCAGTACTTC
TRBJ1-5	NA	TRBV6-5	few	CASHRRGWNQPQHF	TGTGCCAGTCACCGGCGGGGGTGGAATCAGCCCCAGCATTTT
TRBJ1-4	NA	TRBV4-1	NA	CASSQDYRTNEKLFF	TGCGCCAGCAGCCAAGATTATCGGACAAACGAAAAACTGTTTTTT
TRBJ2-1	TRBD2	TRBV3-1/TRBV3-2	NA	CASSQELAGSTYNEQFF	TGTGCCAGCAGCCAAGAACTAGCGGGCTCCACCTACAATGAGCAGTTCTTC
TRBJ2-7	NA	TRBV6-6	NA	CASSSTGYEQYF	TGTGCCAGCAGTTCGACAGGCTACGAGCAGTACTTC
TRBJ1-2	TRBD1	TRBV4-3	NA	CASRPSIDRAKGYTF	TGCGCCAGCAGACCCTCTATCGACAGGGCTAAGGGCTACACCTTC
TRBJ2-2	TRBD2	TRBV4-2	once	CASKLAGDGTGELFF	TGTGCCAGCAAACTAGCGGGAGATGGGACCGGGGAGCTGTTTTTT
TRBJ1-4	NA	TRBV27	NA	CASSLLVGEPNEKLFF	TGTGCCAGCAGTTTACTAGTCGGGGAGCCGAATGAAAAACTGTTTTTT
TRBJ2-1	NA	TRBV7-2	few	CASSPPLARRGNEQFF	TGTGCCAGCAGCCCGCCCCTAGCAAGAAGAGGGAATGAGCAGTTCTTC